This TCR beta chain was captured in a study of shared clonotypes between healthy human individuals. To note about this clone: Its antigen is unidentified.

The CDR3 totals 14 residues. Deletions cut 4 bases from V and 4 bases from J, with 14 bases between. The V gene's germline CDR1 is SGHDT and CDR2 YYEEEE. Findings and limits, study-wide: Among non-shared clonotypes, generation probabilities were lower than among those shared by all four donors.

TCRdb's table, derived via immunoSEQ multiplex PCR, lists solely in-frame clones and lacks some. The data show over a million clones, 95% to 97% seen once. Source material: naive CD4+ T cells sorted from blood. Specified subset: CD45RA+ positively selected. The chain couples TRBV5-6 to TRBJ2-5; D tentatively reads TRBD1 or TRBD2 (7 bases each). This receptor was taken from a man aged 25 to 40 in good health. The CDR3 here is CASSPQGGLETQYF. The CDR3 DNA is TGTGCCAGCAGCCCCCAGGGGGGGTTAGAGACCCAGTACTTC.